Listed below are T cell receptor beta chains from one sample, sequenced in a study of T cell repertoires in cytomegalovirus infection. Which antigens these TCRs recognize remains unknown. Each CDR3 protein gets one entry after TCRdb re-called the reads with MiXCR. The profile shows approximately 770,000 distinct CDR3 sequences, about 27% of them singletons. The sample here was cultured CD8+ T cells from PBMCs, taken from culture after CMV antigen stimulation. All receptors come from a human donor in good health (CMV status not recorded). Some clones in this sample may be carry-over from other donors' samples. The CDR3 runs from the conserved cysteine through the conserved F or W. A D gene is named only where the DNA matches it firmly. Some rows mark clone size as missing; the rest say once, few, many or name a class of expanded clone.

TRBJ2-1 . many TRBV29-1 TGCAGCGTTTCGGGCAGGGGTTTGGGGAATGAGCAGTTCTTC CSVSGRGLGNEQFF
TRBJ1-2 . . TRBV11-2 TGTGCCAGCAGCTTATCCCTAAACTTCTATGGCTACACCTTC CASSLSLNFYGYTF
TRBJ1-5 . few TRBV19 TGTGCCAGTAGTACGTCGGCGGCTCCCCAGCATTTT CASSTSAAPQHF
TRBJ2-7 TRBD1 . TRBV2 TGTGCCATTTGGGACAGCGGCTACGAGCAGTACTTC CAIWDSGYEQYF
TRBJ2-1 TRBD1 . TRBV7-4 TGTGCCAGCAGAGGTAAAGGACAGGGTGTTGATGAGCAGTTCTTC CASRGKGQGVDEQFF
TRBJ2-5 . many TRBV19 TGTGCCAGTAGTATTTACGAGACCCAGTACTTC CASSIYETQYF
TRBJ1-5 . many TRBV7-8 TGTGCCAGCAGTTCGGACGGACCAAATCAGCCCCAGCATTTT CASSSDGPNQPQHF
TRBJ2-5 . . TRBV3-1 TGTGCCAGCAGCCAAGAGCATAGTCAAGAGACCCAGTACTTC CASSQEHSQETQYF
TRBJ1-2 . . TRBV4-2 TGTGCCAGCAGCCAGAGGGGGTTGGATGGCTACACCTTC CASSQRGLDGYTF
TRBJ1-6 . . TRBV27 TGTGCCAGCAGTTCCGGGGCCTATAATTCACCCCTCCACTTT CASSSGAYNSPLHF
TRBJ1-5 TRBD1 . TRBV6-2/TRBV6-3 TGTGCCAGCAGTTACCGGCGACAGGGGGCCGGTCAGCCCCAGCATTTT CASSYRRQGAGQPQHF
TRBJ1-2 . few TRBV5-4 TGTGCCAGCGGTTCGGGGCAAGGGGACTATGGCTACACCTTC CASGSGQGDYGYTF
TRBJ2-1 TRBD2 few TRBV27 TGTGCCAGCAGTTTATTATCGACTAGCGGGGGAGGGTGGAATGAGCAGTTCTTC CASSLLSTSGGGWNEQFF
TRBJ2-7 TRBD2 once TRBV5-1 TGCGCCAGCAGCTTGAGCGGGGCCTCCTACGAGCAGTACTTC CASSLSGASYEQYF
TRBJ2-1 . once TRBV6-2/TRBV6-3 TGTGCCACCAGAGGAAGCGGCAATGAGCAGTTCTTC CATRGSGNEQFF
TRBJ2-3 . few TRBV6-2/TRBV6-3 TGTGCCAGCAAATACGACTCTACTATGCTTACGCAGTATTTT CASKYDSTMLTQYF
TRBJ2-5 TRBD2 few TRBV4-3 TGCGCCAGCAGCCAAGATTTGAGACTAGCGGGGGCAATCCAAGAGACCCAGTACTTC CASSQDLRLAGAIQETQYF
TRBJ1-4 . . TRBV6-5 TGTGCCAGCAGTCCCGGGACCTCCTTATCTAATGAAAAACTGTTTTTT CASSPGTSLSNEKLFF
TRBJ2-1 . . TRBV12-3/TRBV12-4 TGTGCCAGCAGTTTAGCAGGGGGTGCCTACAATAAGCAGTTCTTC CASSLAGGAYNKQFF
TRBJ2-1 . once TRBV27 TGTGCCAGCAGTTTTAACAGGGAAACTGAGCAGTTCTTC CASSFNRETEQFF
TRBJ1-2 TRBD1 . TRBV12-3/TRBV12-4 TGTGCCAGCAGAGGACAGGGGTTATTCTATGGCTACACCTTC CASRGQGLFYGYTF
TRBJ2-3 TRBD2 . TRBV6-2/TRBV6-3 TGTGCCAGCAGTTCCTTCGCGGGGGGGCCGTATACGCAGTATTTT CASSSFAGGPYTQYF
TRBJ2-1 . few TRBV24-1 TGTGCCACCGGGGGGACTGGGGCACGCAATGAGCAGTTCTTC CATGGTGARNEQFF
TRBJ2-1 TRBD2 . TRBV12-3/TRBV12-4 TGTGCCAGCCTTCTAGCGGGGGGGCCGAATGAGCAGTTCTTC CASLLAGGPNEQFF
TRBJ1-1 . . TRBV6-6 TGTGCCAGCAGTTACCGTCAGGGGAACACTGAAGCTTTCTTT CASSYRQGNTEAFF
TRBJ2-1 . . TRBV10-3 TGTGCCATCAGGACAGGTAACTTTTCCTACAATGAGCAGTTCTTC CAIRTGNFSYNEQFF
TRBJ1-5 . many TRBV12-3/TRBV12-4 TGTGCCAGCAGTGAGACACGACAGCCCCAGCATTTT CASSETRQPQHF
TRBJ2-1 . many TRBV7-6 TGTGCCAGCAGCCTAATCCCCGACTCCTACAATGAGCAGTTCTTC CASSLIPDSYNEQFF
TRBJ1-2 TRBD1 . TRBV12-3/TRBV12-4 TGTGCCAGCAGTCTGAACAGGGGAGGAAATGGCTACACCTTC CASSLNRGGNGYTF
TRBJ2-3 . few TRBV12-3/TRBV12-4 TGTGCCAGCAGTTCCGCCTTAGCAGATACGCAGTATTTT CASSSALADTQYF
TRBJ1-2 . . TRBV27 TGTGCCAGCAGTTTCTCTCGGACGGACTATGGCTACACCTTC CASSFSRTDYGYTF
TRBJ2-2 TRBD2 . TRBV4-2 TGTGCCAGCAGCCAAGGTGTCTCGGGTAGCGGGGGGGTAAACACCGGGGAGCTGTTTTTT CASSQGVSGSGGVNTGELFF
TRBJ2-1 . few TRBV27 TGTGCCAGCAGTTTATCGATGTATTCAAGCTCCTACAATGAGCAGTTCTTC CASSLSMYSSSYNEQFF
TRBJ2-1 TRBD1 . TRBV18 TGTGCCAGCTCACCACCTCCCGGACAGGGAGACAATGACCAGTTCTTC CASSPPPGQGDNDQFF
TRBJ2-3 . . TRBV11-3 TGTGCCAGCAGCCCTGGCCACTTTAGCACAGATACGCAGTATTTT CASSPGHFSTDTQYF
TRBJ2-3 . . TRBV15 TGTGCCACCAGCACCCCGTCCTCCGAAGGGCAGTATTTT CATSTPSSEGQYF
TRBJ2-2 . . TRBV6-1 TGTGCCTCCCTGGAGGTCGACGGGGAGCTGTTTTTT CASLEVDGELFF
TRBJ2-7 TRBD1 . TRBV5-6 TGTGCCAGCAGCTTGTTGGGGACAGGGCTCTCCTACGAGCAGTACTTC CASSLLGTGLSYEQYF
TRBJ2-6 . . TRBV11-2 TGTGCCAGCAGCTTAGATTCGAGCGAGGGGGAGGCCGGGGCCAACGTCCTGACTTTC CASSLDSSEGEAGANVLTF
TRBJ1-1 . . TRBV27 TGTGCCAGCAGCCAGAGGGGGTGGTCAACTGAAGCTTTCTTT CASSQRGWSTEAFF
TRBJ1-4 . . TRBV4-1 TGCGCCAGCAGCCAAGGGACCGATGCAACTAATGAAAAACTGTTTTTT CASSQGTDATNEKLFF
TRBJ1-5 . . TRBV19 TGTGCCAGTAGTATGGAGGCAGACTATAGCAATCAGCCCCAGCATTTT CASSMEADYSNQPQHF
TRBJ2-3 . . TRBV6-5 TGTGCCAGCAGTTACACAACCTCTAGCACAGATACGCAGTATTTT CASSYTTSSTDTQYF
TRBJ1-6 . . TRBV20-1 TGCAGTGCTAGGATTACAGAGAGCTCCTATAATTCACCCCTCCACTTT CSARITESSYNSPLHF
TRBJ2-3 . . TRBV6-4 TGTGCCAGCAGTGCCTATGGTGGGGGAACAGATACGCAGTATTTT CASSAYGGGTDTQYF
TRBJ1-5 . . TRBV24-1 TGTGCCACCAGTGACCGTTCTGAGGGTTCGGGCAATCAGCCCCAGCATTTT CATSDRSEGSGNQPQHF
TRBJ2-7 . . TRBV20-1 TGCAGTGCTAGAGATGTCGAGAGCTCCTACGAGCAGTACTTC CSARDVESSYEQYF
TRBJ2-3 . . TRBV12-5 TGTGCTAGTGTCGGTAGCACCCTCACAGATACGCAGTATTTT CASVGSTLTDTQYF
TRBJ2-7 . few TRBV27 TGTGCCAGCAGCCCCACGGGGGCGCAGGACTACGAGCAGTACTTC CASSPTGAQDYEQYF
TRBJ1-1 . . TRBV24-1 TGTGCCACCGCCGGGCGGAACACTGAAGCTTTCTTT CATAGRNTEAFF
TRBJ2-2 TRBD1 . TRBV27 TGTGCCAGCGGCTTGACAGGGGGCGGCGGGGAGCTGTTTTTT CASGLTGGGGELFF